Following are 11 T cell receptor beta chains from one sample sequenced in a study of cytomegalovirus exposure and HLA in healthy donors. Primers included in the PCR were 60 Vbeta and 13 Jbeta primers. Clones were read by immunoSEQ multiplex PCR, and TCRdb kept only the in-frame ones, dropping some. The sample comprises 160,000 or so clones, roughly 76% of which are singletons, and roughly 5.2% rests with the top ten. Sequencing used PBMCs. The receptors derive from a woman aged 18-30 years in good health and CMV-seropositive.

This sequence joins TRBV19 and TRBJ2-1; D is ambiguous. Trimming left V 2 bases short and J 4 bases short, with 6 bases between. The CDR3 is made up of 13 amino acids. Germline V gene lookup returns CDR1 LNHDA and CDR2 SQIVND (reference sequence). The CDR3 reads CASSINEYNEQFF. The CDR3 nucleotides are TGTGCCAGTAGTATAAACGAGTACAATGAGCAGTTCTTC.

This sequence joins TRBV5-1 and TRBJ2-7; 8 nucleotides match TRBD2. The germline CDR1 and CDR2 sequences are SGHRS and YFSETQ. The CDR3 spans 16 residues. The V gene end was trimmed by 0 bases and the J gene end by 1 base; junction bases not matched to a gene: 6. CDR3 sequence (DNA): TGCGCCAGCAGCTTGGTAGGAGCGGGGGTTTCCTACGAGCAGTACTTC. Protein sequence: CASSLVGAGVSYEQYF.

V and J are TRBV27 and TRBJ2-6, with D hard to call. V was cut by 3 bases and J by 0 bases, with 6 bases left in between. CDR3 length: 15 amino acids. Per germline, CDR1 MNHEY and CDR2 SMNVEV (reference sequence). For the CDR3, the DNA is TGTGCCAGCAGTTTTGTCAGCTCTGGGGCCAACGTCCTGACTTTC. This encodes CASSFVSSGANVLTF.

This chain links TRBV6-6 with TRBJ2-1, with D unresolved. CDR3 length equals 14 residues. Between the trimmed V and J ends, which lost 8 bases and 0 bases, there was a span of 11 bases. Germline CDR1 reads MNHNY; CDR2 reads SVGAGI (reference sequence). CDR3 DNA: TGTGCCAGCGGGCACACCAACTCCTACAATGAGCAGTTCTTC. It codes for CASGHTNSYNEQFF.

As DNA, the CDR3 is TGTGCCAGCAGCGTGAGGGGGTTAAGCTCCTACAATGAGCAGTTCTTC. It translates to CASSVRGLSSYNEQFF. The rearrangement uses TRBV4-2 and TRBJ2-1, with D possibly matching TRBD1 (6 bases). Germline CDR1 and CDR2: LGHNA and YNFKEQ. CDR3 size: 16 residues. Trimming stripped 5 bases from V and 0 bases from J, with 14 bases between.

This clone showed up just once. The germline gene is not matched at one end of the junction; a read error may be the cause. The chain uses TRBV7-9 and TRBJ2-2; D is perhaps TRBD2 (5 bases). The CDR3 runs to 15 residues. CDR1 and CDR2 from the germline V gene are SEHNR and FQNEAQ (reference sequence). The CDR3 coding sequence is TGTTCCAGCAGTCGGGGTTTGGGAAACACCGGGGAGCTGTTTTTT. Its protein is CSSSRGLGNTGELFF.

The rearrangement joins TRBV7-9 to TRBJ1-1; D is unclear. In germline, CDR1 is SEHNR, CDR2 FQNEAQ (reference sequence). CDR3 size: 13 residues. V lost 3 bases and J 1 base, leaving 6 bases between the germline ends. CDR3 DNA: TGTGCCAGCAGCTTCCAGCGGAACACTGAAGCTTTCTTT. This encodes CASSFQRNTEAFF.

The V call is TRBV9, the J call TRBJ1-2; tentatively, D is TRBD1 (6 bases). The CDR3 is 14 residues long. Trimming took off 3 bases at V and 4 bases at J, with 13 bases between the two ends. CDR1 is SGDLS, CDR2 YYNGEE, per germline. The CDR3 DNA is TGTGCCAGCAGCGCCCGGACAGACACCTATGGCTACACCTTC. The encoded protein is CASSARTDTYGYTF.

The CDR3, as DNA: TGTGCCAGCAGCCCCAGGGGAGACACTGAAGCTTTCTTT. It codes for CASSPRGDTEAFF. This chain links TRBV7-9 with TRBJ1-1; weak D call: TRBD1 (6 bases). The CDR3 is 13 residues long. Germline V gene data show CDR1 as SEHNR and CDR2 as FQNEAQ (reference sequence). The V end lost 5 bases, the J end lost 3 bases, and 10 bases lay between the germline ends.

The chain links TRBV4-1 to TRBJ1-5; D ambiguous. Trimming stripped 4 bases from V and 5 bases from J, with 12 bases between. Germline CDR1 is MGHRA and CDR2 is YSYEKL. CDR3 size: 14 residues. The CDR3 region has the DNA TGCGCCAGCAGCCGATTGCTGGCGGATCAGCCCCAGCATTTT. This translates into CASSRLLADQPQHF.

The chain uses TRBV7-2 and TRBJ2-7, with 9 bases fitting TRBD2. Germline-derived CDR1 and CDR2 are SGHTA and FQGNSA. Trimming cost V 4 bases and J 5 bases; bases outside gene matches: 3. This CDR3 contains 13 residues. CDR3 in amino acids: CASSSAGGNEQYF. The CDR3 DNA reads TGTGCCAGCAGCTCTGCGGGAGGGAACGAGCAGTACTTC.